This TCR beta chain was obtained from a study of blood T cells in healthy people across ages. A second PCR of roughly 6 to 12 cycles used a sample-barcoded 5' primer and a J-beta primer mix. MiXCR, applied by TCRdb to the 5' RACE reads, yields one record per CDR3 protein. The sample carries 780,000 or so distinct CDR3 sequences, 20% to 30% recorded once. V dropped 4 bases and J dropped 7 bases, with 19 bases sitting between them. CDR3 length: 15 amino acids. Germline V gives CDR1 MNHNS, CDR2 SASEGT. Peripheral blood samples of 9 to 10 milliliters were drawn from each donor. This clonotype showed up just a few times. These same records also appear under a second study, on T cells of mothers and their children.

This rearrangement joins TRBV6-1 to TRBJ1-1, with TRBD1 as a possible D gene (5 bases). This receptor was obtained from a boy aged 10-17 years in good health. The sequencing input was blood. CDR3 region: CASSGGGGWRNEAFF. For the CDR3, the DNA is TGTGCCAGCAGTGGTGGGGGTGGTTGGCGTAATGAAGCTTTCTTT.